These 2 T cell receptor beta chains share one sample of origin, sequenced in a study of radiotherapy plus CTLA-4 blockade in lung cancer. Clones were sequenced by immunoSEQ multiplex PCR, and TCRdb holds only the in-frame ones, with some missing. This table has under 95,000 clones, approximately 80% appearing once. Material: peripheral blood, obtained from a patient treated with radiotherapy plus ipilimumab. These receptors were taken from a human donor with non-small cell lung cancer who had stable disease on radiotherapy plus ipilimumab.

Regarding this clone: A read error may account for a junction end that differs from germline. The genes are TRBV6-1 and TRBJ1-1, with D possibly matching TRBD1 (5 bases). Germline loops: CDR1 MNHNS, CDR2 SASEGT. CDR3 size: 11 residues. As DNA, the CDR3 is TGTGCCAGCAGCATGGGGCAGGTCCAGGTCTTT. Translation: CASSMGQVQVF.

The rearrangement uses TRBV11-2 and TRBJ1-3; D is uncertain. There are 15 residues in the CDR3. In germline, CDR1 is SGHAT, CDR2 FQNNGV. The V gene lost 5 bases and the J gene lost 3 bases, with 14 bases spanning the gap. In DNA form, the CDR3 reads TGTGCCAGCAGCCCTCAGATTTCTCTTGGAAACACCATATATTTT. Protein product: CASSPQISLGNTIYF.